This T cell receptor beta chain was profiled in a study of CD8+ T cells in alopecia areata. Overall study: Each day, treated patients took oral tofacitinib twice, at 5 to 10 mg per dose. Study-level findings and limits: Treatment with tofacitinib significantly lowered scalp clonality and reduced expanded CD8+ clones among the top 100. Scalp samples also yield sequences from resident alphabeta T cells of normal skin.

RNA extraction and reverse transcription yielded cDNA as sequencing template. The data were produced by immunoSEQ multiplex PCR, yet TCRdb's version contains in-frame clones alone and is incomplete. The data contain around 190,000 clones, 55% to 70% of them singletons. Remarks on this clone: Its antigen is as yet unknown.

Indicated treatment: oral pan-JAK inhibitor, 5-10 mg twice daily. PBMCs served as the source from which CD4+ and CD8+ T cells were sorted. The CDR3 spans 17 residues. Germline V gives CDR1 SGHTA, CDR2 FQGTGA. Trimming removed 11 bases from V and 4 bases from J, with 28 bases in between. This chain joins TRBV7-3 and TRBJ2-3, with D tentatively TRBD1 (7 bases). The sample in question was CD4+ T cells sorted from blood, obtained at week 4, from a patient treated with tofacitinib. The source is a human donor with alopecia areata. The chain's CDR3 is CADRIGTERRDADTQYF. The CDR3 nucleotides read TGTGCCGACAGAATAGGGACAGAGAGGAGGGACGCAGATACGCAGTATTTT.